This T cell receptor (beta chain) came from a study of OX40 agonist ivuxolimab in advanced cancers. Background on the study: The drug used for patients, ivuxolimab, was an agonistic anti-OX40 (CD134) antibody.

The protocol was immunoSEQ multiplex PCR, while the TCRdb copy is restricted to in-frame clones and leaves out a portion. Of 50,000 to 60,000 clones listed, approximately 80% are singletons. The ends lost 4 bases at V and 4 bases at J; junction bases unmatched: 12. The CDR3 length is 16 residues. CDR1 and CDR2 from the germline V gene are SGDLS and YYNGEE. J is TRBJ1-1 and V is TRBV9; 8 bases line up with TRBD1. This receptor was identified in an adult with an advanced solid tumor such as melanoma, head and neck, liver or kidney cancer. This specimen was CD4+ or CD8+ T cells sorted from blood, taken in a trial of the OX40 agonist ivuxolimab. In DNA, the CDR3 is TGTGCCAGCAGCCCCCACCTCAGGACAGGGAGCACTGAAGCTTTCTTT. This translates into CASSPHLRTGSTEAFF.